A selection of T cell receptor beta chains follows, all from one sample in a study of blood T cell repertoires in COVID-19. Here immunoSEQ multiplex PCR was the method, and the copy in TCRdb shows in-frame clones only, minus some. The sample shows around 170,000 clones, 80% to 90% of them seen only once. Sequenced sample: peripheral blood. These receptors originate from a man younger than 30 who had recovered from COVID-19. CDR3s include the opening cysteine and the closing phenylalanine or tryptophan. The order of the fields is J gene, V gene, CDR3 protein.

TRBJ2-5 TRBV27 CASSAWTGILETQYF
TRBJ2-1 TRBV4-3 CASSTSGTGGVDEQFF
TRBJ1-5 TRBV10-3 CAIGTGEQSNQPQHF
TRBJ1-2 TRBV10-3 CAISESEDRNYGYTF
TRBJ2-1 TRBV7-3 CASSLNPSSYNEQFF
TRBJ2-7 TRBV15 CATSRESSYEQYF
TRBJ1-6 TRBV27 CASGPEGRLSYNSPLHF
TRBJ1-3 TRBV30 CAWSRQSGNTIYF
TRBJ2-3 TRBV6-6 CASSYRTSGTDTQYF
TRBJ2-7 TRBV18 CASSGLASYEQYF
TRBJ2-5 TRBV5-6 CASSSFGTSGRQETQYF
TRBJ2-5 TRBV12-3/TRBV12-4 CASSFDRLETQYF
TRBJ2-7 TRBV2 CASSTPRTSARSYEQYF
TRBJ2-7 TRBV10-3 CAIRAQGEQYF
TRBJ1-2 TRBV2 CASRWTGGDYGYTF
TRBJ2-7 TRBV4-3 CASSQLDRPYEQYF
TRBJ1-6 TRBV6-2/TRBV6-3 CASSSDRTNDRYNSPLHF
TRBJ1-2 TRBV5-5 CASSPGQGYGYTF
TRBJ1-1 TRBV2 CATIRQREAFF
TRBJ2-1 TRBV4-3 CASSQDATGSSYNEQFF
TRBJ1-5 TRBV5-1 CASSLGSDISNQPQHF
TRBJ2-7 TRBV3-1/TRBV3-2 CASSLRLAGPPYEQYF
TRBJ1-5 TRBV28 CASTRQEVGNQPQHF
TRBJ2-1 TRBV6-5 CASRPTSGHNEQFF
TRBJ2-1 TRBV3-1/TRBV3-2 CASSPWGEHNEQFF
TRBJ2-3 TRBV10-3 CAIKRLAGGTDTQYF
TRBJ1-5 TRBV2 CASSDIRGVQPQHF
TRBJ1-5 TRBV28 CASSSGQGNQPQHF
TRBJ2-5 TRBV2 CASSVRVGFETQYF
TRBJ1-3 TRBV3-1/TRBV3-2 CASSQYPARGRPGNTIYF
TRBJ2-5 TRBV27 CASTGLAGGLQETQYF
TRBJ2-5 TRBV29-1 CSVDRDRGGETQYF
TRBJ1-2 TRBV15 CATSRGVLNRGYTF
TRBJ1-4 TRBV19 CASTPRQGFEKLFF